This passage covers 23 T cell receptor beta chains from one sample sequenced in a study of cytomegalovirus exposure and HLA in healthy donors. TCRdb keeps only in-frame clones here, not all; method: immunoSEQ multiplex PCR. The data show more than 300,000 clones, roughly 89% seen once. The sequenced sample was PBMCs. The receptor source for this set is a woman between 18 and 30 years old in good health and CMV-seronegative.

CDR3: CASSLGTSGGAQFF. The CDR3 DNA sequence: TGCGCCAGCAGCTTGGGGACTAGCGGGGGTGCGCAGTTCTTC. The chain has TRBV5-1 and TRBJ2-1; 13 bases align to TRBD2. The CDR3 spans 14 residues. The junction had 3 bases not matched to a gene; V was cut back by 0 bases and J by 12 bases. Germline assignment: CDR1 SGHRS and CDR2 YFSETQ. The whole variable domain, remainder taken from reference TRBV5-1 and TRBJ2-1, is KAGVTQTPRYLIKTRGQQVTLSCSPISGHRSVSWYQQTPGQGLQFLFEYFSETQRNKGNFPGRFSGRQFSNSRSEMNVSTLELGDSALYLCASSLGTSGGAQFFGPGTRLTVL.

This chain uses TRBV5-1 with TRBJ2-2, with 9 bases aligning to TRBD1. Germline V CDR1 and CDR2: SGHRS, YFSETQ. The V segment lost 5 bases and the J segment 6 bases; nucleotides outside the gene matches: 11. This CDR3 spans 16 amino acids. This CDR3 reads CASRTGTGSVAGELFF. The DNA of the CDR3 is TGCGCCAGCAGAACCGGGACAGGGAGCGTAGCCGGGGAGCTGTTTTTT.

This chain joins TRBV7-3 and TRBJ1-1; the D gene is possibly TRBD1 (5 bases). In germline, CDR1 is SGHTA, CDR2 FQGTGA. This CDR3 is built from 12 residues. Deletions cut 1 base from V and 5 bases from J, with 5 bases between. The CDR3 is CASSLKGTEAFF. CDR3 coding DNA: TGTGCCAGCAGCTTAAAGGGGACTGAAGCTTTCTTT.

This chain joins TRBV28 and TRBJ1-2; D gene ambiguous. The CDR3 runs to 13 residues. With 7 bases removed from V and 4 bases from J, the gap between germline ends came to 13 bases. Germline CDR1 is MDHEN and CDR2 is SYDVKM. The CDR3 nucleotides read TGTGCCAGCACCCTCGCAGGTTTCTATGGCTACACCTTC. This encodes CASTLAGFYGYTF.

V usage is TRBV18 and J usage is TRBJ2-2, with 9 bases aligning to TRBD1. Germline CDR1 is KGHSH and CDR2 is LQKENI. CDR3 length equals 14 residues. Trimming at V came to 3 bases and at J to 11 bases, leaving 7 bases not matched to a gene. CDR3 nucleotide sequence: TGTGCCAGCTCACCCGCGGGGACAGGGCCAGAGCTGTTTTTT. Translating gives CASSPAGTGPELFF.

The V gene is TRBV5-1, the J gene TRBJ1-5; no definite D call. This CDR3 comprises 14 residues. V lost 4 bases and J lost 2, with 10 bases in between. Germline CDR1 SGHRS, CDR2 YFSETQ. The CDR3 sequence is CASSLRGGNQPQHF. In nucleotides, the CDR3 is TGCGCCAGCAGCCTCCGCGGGGGCAATCAGCCCCAGCATTTT.

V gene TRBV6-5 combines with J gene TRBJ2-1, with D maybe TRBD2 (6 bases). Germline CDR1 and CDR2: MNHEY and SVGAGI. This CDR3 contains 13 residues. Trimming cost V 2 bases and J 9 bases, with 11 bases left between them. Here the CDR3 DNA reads TGTGCCAGCAGTTACGTGACTAGTACTGAGCAGTTCTTC. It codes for CASSYVTSTEQFF.

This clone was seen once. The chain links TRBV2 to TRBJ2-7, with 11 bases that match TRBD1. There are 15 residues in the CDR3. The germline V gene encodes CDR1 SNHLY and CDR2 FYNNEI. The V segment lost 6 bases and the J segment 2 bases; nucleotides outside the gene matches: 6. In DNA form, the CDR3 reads TGTGCCAGCAGGCCCTGGGGACAGGGGGCCTACGAGCAGTACTTC. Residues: CASRPWGQGAYEQYF. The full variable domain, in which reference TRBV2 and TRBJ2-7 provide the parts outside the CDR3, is EPEVTQTPSHQVTQMGQEVILRCVPISNHLYFYWYRQILGQKVEFLVSFYNNEISEKSEIFDDQFSVERPDGSNFTLKIRSTKLEDSAMYFCASRPWGQGAYEQYFGPGTRLTVT.

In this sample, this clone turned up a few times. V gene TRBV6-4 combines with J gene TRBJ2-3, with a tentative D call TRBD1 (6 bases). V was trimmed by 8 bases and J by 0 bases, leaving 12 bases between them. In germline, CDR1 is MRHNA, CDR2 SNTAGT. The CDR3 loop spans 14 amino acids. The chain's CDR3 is CASSLRGSTDTQYF. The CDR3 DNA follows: TGTGCCAGCTCACTCAGGGGAAGCACAGATACGCAGTATTTT.

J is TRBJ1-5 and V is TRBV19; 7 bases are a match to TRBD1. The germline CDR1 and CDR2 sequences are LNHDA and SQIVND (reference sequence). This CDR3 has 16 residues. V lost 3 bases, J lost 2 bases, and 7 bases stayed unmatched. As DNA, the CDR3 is TGTGCCAGTAGTATCCTTTCCCAGGGGGGCAATCAGCCCCAGCATTTT. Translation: CASSILSQGGNQPQHF.

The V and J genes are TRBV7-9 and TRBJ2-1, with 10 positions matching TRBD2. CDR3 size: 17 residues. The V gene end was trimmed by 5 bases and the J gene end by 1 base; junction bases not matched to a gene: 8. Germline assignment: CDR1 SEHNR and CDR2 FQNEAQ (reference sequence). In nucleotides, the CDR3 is TGTGCCAGCAGCGCAGGAACTAGCGGGACTTCCTACAATGAGCAGTTCTTC. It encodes CASSAGTSGTSYNEQFF.

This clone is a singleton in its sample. The CDR3 region is CASRRGPSYNEQFF. CDR3 nucleotide sequence: TGTGCCAGCCGAAGGGGGCCCTCCTACAATGAGCAGTTCTTC. V usage is TRBV27 and J usage is TRBJ2-1; TRBD1 matches 7 bases. The J segment lost 0 bases and the V segment lost 8 bases, leaving 4 bases of the junction unmatched. The CDR3 covers 14 residues. Looked up from germline, CDR1 is MNHEY and CDR2 is SMNVEV (reference sequence).

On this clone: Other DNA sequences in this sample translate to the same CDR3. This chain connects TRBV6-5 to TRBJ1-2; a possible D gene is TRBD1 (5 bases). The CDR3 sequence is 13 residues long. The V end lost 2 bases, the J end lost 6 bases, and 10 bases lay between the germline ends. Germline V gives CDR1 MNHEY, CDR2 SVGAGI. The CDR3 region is CASSYTGGHGYTF. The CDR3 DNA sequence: TGTGCCAGCAGTTACACGGGGGGTCATGGCTACACCTTC.

The CDR3 reads CASSRAVGTGVAAGELFF. The DNA of the CDR3 is TGTGCCAGCAGCCGAGCGGTGGGGACAGGGGTAGCGGCCGGGGAGCTGTTTTTT. The V and J genes are TRBV14 and TRBJ2-2; 10 positions match TRBD1. The CDR3 extends over 18 amino acids. The ends lost 4 bases at V and 6 bases at J; junction bases unmatched: 14. Per the germline V gene, CDR1 is SGHDN and CDR2 is FVKESK.

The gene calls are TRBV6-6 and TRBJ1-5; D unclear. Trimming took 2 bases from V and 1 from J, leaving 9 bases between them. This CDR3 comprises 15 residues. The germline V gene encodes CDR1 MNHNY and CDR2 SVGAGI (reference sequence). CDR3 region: CASSYSGRSNQPQHF. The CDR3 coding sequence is TGTGCCAGCAGTTACAGCGGACGGAGCAATCAGCCCCAGCATTTT.

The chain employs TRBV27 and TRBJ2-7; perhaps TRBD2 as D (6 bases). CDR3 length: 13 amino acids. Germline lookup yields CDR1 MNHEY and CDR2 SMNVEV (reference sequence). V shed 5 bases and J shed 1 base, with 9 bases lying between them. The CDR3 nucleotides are TGTGCCAGCAGTGGAGGGACTTCCTACGAGCAGTACTTC. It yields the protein CASSGGTSYEQYF.

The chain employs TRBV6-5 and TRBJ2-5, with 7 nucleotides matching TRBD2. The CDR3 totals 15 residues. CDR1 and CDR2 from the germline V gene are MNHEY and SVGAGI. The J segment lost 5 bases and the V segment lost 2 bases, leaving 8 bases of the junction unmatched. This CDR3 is CASSYKSGDFETQYF. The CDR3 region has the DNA TGTGCCAGCAGTTACAAAAGCGGGGATTTCGAGACCCAGTACTTC.

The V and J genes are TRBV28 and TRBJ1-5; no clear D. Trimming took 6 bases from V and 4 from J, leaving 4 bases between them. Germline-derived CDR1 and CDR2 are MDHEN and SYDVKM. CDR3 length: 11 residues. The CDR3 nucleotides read TGTGCCAGCAGCCAAAATCAGCCCCAGCATTTT. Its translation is CASSQNQPQHF.

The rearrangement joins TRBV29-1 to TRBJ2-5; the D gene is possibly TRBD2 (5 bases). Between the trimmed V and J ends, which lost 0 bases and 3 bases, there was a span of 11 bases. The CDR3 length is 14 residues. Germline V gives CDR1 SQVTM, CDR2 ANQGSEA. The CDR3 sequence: CSVEDGVGEETQYF. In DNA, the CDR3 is TGCAGCGTTGAAGACGGGGTCGGGGAAGAGACCCAGTACTTC.

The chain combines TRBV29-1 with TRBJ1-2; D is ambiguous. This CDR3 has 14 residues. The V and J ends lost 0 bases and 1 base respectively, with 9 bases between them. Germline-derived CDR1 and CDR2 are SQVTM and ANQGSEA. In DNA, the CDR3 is TGCAGCGTTGAAGAGCGCGGCCATAACTATGGCTACACCTTC. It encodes CSVEERGHNYGYTF.

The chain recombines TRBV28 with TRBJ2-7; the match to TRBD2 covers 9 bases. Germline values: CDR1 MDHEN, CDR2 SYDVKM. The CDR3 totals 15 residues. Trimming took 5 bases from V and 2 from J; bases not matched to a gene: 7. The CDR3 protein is CASSPPAGGPYEQYF. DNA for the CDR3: TGTGCCAGCAGTCCCCCGGCGGGGGGGCCCTACGAGCAGTACTTC.

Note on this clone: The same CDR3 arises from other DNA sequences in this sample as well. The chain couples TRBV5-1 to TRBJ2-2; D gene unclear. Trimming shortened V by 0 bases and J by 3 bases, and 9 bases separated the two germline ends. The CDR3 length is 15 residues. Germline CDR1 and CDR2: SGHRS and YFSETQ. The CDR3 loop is CASSLGDRDTGELFF. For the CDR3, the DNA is TGCGCCAGCAGCTTGGGCGATCGGGACACCGGGGAGCTGTTTTTT. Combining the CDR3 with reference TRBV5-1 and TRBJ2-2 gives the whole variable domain KAGVTQTPRYLIKTRGQQVTLSCSPISGHRSVSWYQQTPGQGLQFLFEYFSETQRNKGNFPGRFSGRQFSNSRSEMNVSTLELGDSALYLCASSLGDRDTGELFFGEGSRLTVL.

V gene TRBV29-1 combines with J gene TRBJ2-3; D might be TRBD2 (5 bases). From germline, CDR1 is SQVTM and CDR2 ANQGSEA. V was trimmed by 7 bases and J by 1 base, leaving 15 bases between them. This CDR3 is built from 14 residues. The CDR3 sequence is CSAILRTRTDTQYF. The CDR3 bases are TGCAGCGCAATTCTCCGGACTCGCACAGATACGCAGTATTTT.